This T cell receptor beta chain was identified in a study of sequential checkpoint blockade in melanoma. Germline V gene data show CDR1 as SGHNT and CDR2 as YYREEE (reference sequence). With 1 base removed from V and 3 bases from J, the gap between germline ends came to 14 bases. The CDR3 runs to 16 residues. The treatment denotes: randomized to nivolumab then ipilimumab (arm A) or the reverse (arm B). TCRdb's copy holds only in-frame clones and misses some; the assay was immunoSEQ multiplex PCR. This table holds tens of thousands of clones, under 85% found once. The chain couples TRBV5-4 to TRBJ2-4, with a weak D call TRBD1 (5 bases). The sequenced sample was CD8+ T cells sorted from blood (inferred from file names), obtained from a patient given nivolumab and ipilimumab in sequence. The clonotype comes from a human donor with melanoma. CDR3 nucleotides: TGTGCCAGCAGCTTGTTTCAAGGGGTTGTCAAAAACATTCAGTACTTC. The encoded protein is CASSLFQGVVKNIQYF.